Listed here are 29 T cell receptor beta chains from one sample, sequenced in a study of cytomegalovirus exposure and HLA in healthy donors. The study ran its PCR with 60 Vbeta and 13 Jbeta primers. TCRdb keeps only in-frame clones here, not all; method: immunoSEQ multiplex PCR. Of about 160,000 clones detected, around three quarters appear once; the ten largest clones hold about 1%. Sample: PBMCs. The receptors were sampled from a woman aged 40 to 50 in good health and CMV-seronegative.

V usage is TRBV28 and J usage is TRBJ2-7, with a tentative D call TRBD1 (6 bases). The CDR3 totals 14 residues. The V end lost 1 base, the J end lost 5 bases, and 12 bases lay between the germline ends. Germline loops: CDR1 MDHEN, CDR2 SYDVKM. The DNA for the CDR3 is TGTGCCAGCAGTTTATCCCAGGGGACCAACGAGCAGTACTTC. Translated: CASSLSQGTNEQYF.

A single count supports this clone. This sequence joins TRBV6-1 and TRBJ1-5; the D gene is possibly TRBD1 (5 bases). Trimming removed 3 bases from V and 0 bases from J, with 12 bases in between. Germline V gene lookup returns CDR1 MNHNS and CDR2 SASEGT. This CDR3 has 16 residues. In DNA, the CDR3 is TGTGCCAGCAGTGATCGGGTCGGACATAGCAATCAGCCCCAGCATTTT. It yields the protein CASSDRVGHSNQPQHF.

The chain carries TRBV5-1 and TRBJ2-7; 7 nucleotides align to TRBD2. Germline trimming cut 6 bases from V and 1 base from J; bases unmatched to any gene: 13. The CDR3 totals 16 residues. CDR1 SGHRS and CDR2 YFSETQ come from the germline V gene. The CDR3 sequence is CASKEGVSGASYEQYF. Written as DNA, the CDR3 is TGCGCCAGCAAGGAAGGAGTCAGCGGGGCTTCCTACGAGCAGTACTTC.

V gene TRBV27 combines with J gene TRBJ2-5; TRBD2 aligns across 13 bases. From germline, CDR1 is MNHEY and CDR2 SMNVEV (reference sequence). The CDR3 contains 15 residues. The V and J ends lost 5 bases and 9 bases, in that order; junction bases with no gene match: 9. The chain's CDR3 is CASSVEGLAGLPQYF. CDR3 nucleotides: TGTGCCAGCAGTGTGGAGGGACTAGCGGGATTGCCCCAGTACTTC.

The genes are TRBV30 and TRBJ1-2, with 9 nucleotides matching TRBD1. The J segment lost 8 bases and the V segment lost 8 bases, leaving 12 bases of the junction unmatched. Germline values: CDR1 GTSNPN, CDR2 SVGIG (reference sequence). The CDR3 totals 13 residues. The DNA for the CDR3 is TGTGCCGGGACCCCACAGGGGGCGAGAGGCTACACCTTC. Amino acids: CAGTPQGARGYTF.

The chain has TRBV16 and TRBJ2-3; 7 bases match TRBD1. J lost 2 bases, V lost 2 bases, and 13 bases had no gene match. There are 18 residues in the CDR3. Germline CDR1 and CDR2: KGHSY and FQNENV. CDR3 loop: CASSQPDPSGQPTDTQYF. The CDR3 DNA reads as TGTGCCAGCAGCCAACCGGACCCCTCGGGACAGCCCACAGATACGCAGTATTTT. The variable domain in full, completed from reference TRBV16 and TRBJ2-3, reads GEEVAQTPKHLVRGEGQKAKLYCAPIKGHSYVFWYQQVLKNEFKFLISFQNENVFDETGMPKERFSAKCLPNSPCSLEIQATKLEDSAVYFCASSQPDPSGQPTDTQYFGPGTRLTVL.

The genes are TRBV30 and TRBJ2-5, with 8 bases identical to TRBD2. The CDR3 extends over 16 amino acids. Germline V gene data show CDR1 as GTSNPN and CDR2 as SVGIG (reference sequence). V lost 4 bases and J lost 4; bases outside the gene matches: 14. CDR3 sequence reads: CAWTPGSGRVGETQYF. In nucleotides, the CDR3 is TGTGCCTGGACCCCGGGGAGCGGGAGAGTCGGAGAGACCCAGTACTTC.

This chain joins TRBV9 and TRBJ1-3, with 7 bases matching TRBD1. The J segment lost 0 bases and the V segment lost 0 bases, leaving 9 bases of the junction unmatched. Germline assignment: CDR1 SGDLS and CDR2 YYNGEE. This CDR3 region has 18 residues. The CDR3 DNA reads as TGTGCCAGCAGCGTAGCTACAGGGGCCTCCAGCTCTGGAAACACCATATATTTT. Residues: CASSVATGASSSGNTIYF. Full variable domain (remainder filled in from reference TRBV9 and TRBJ1-3): DSGVTQTPKHLITATGQRVTLRCSPRSGDLSVYWYQQSLDQGLQFLIQYYNGEERAKGNILERFSAQQFPDLHSELNLSSLELGDSALYFCASSVATGASSSGNTIYFGEGSWLTVV.

The rearrangement uses TRBV21-1 and TRBJ2-5; the table's D call of TRBD2 was not tested on the DNA. TRBV21-1 is an annotated pseudogene. This CDR3 spans 17 amino acids. The CDR3 nucleotides read TGTGCCAGCAGCAATGCTCCTCTAGCGGGAGATGAGGAGACCCAGTACTTC. This gives the protein CASSNAPLAGDEETQYF.

Here the CDR3 reads CASSFWGLAGGREQYF. CDR3 coding DNA: TGTGCCAGCAGCTTCTGGGGTCTAGCGGGAGGGAGGGAGCAGTACTTC. This chain uses TRBV5-4 with TRBJ2-7; 12 bases align to TRBD2. The germline V gene has CDR1 SGHNT and CDR2 YYREEE (reference sequence). V trimming: 2 bases; J trimming: 7 bases; junction bases outside the gene matches: 10. The CDR3 is 16 residues long. The whole variable domain, filled in from reference TRBV5-4 and TRBJ2-7, reads ETGVTQSPTHLIKTRGQQVTLRCSSQSGHNTVSWYQQALGQGPQFIFQYYREEENGRGNFPPRFSGLQFPNYSSELNVNALELDDSALYLCASSFWGLAGGREQYFGPGTRLTVT.

The V call is TRBV11-3, the J call TRBJ1-1; 8 nucleotides match TRBD1. This CDR3 region has 14 residues. From germline, CDR1 is SGHNT and CDR2 YENEEA. V lost 4 bases to trimming and J lost 4 bases; unmatched junction nucleotides: 5. Written as DNA, the CDR3 is TGTGCCAGCAGCTCGACAGGGGTGAGCACTGAAGCTTTCTTT. This translates into CASSSTGVSTEAFF.

This chain joins TRBV29-1 and TRBJ2-3; TRBD1 aligns across 11 bases. The CDR3 consists of 14 residues. Germline loops: CDR1 SQVTM, CDR2 ANQGSEA. V gave up 4 bases and J gave up 5 bases; unmatched junction bases: 5. DNA of the CDR3: TGCAGCGTTGCGGACAGGGGGCCGAAAGATACGCAGTATTTT. This sequence encodes CSVADRGPKDTQYF.

The count of this clone is one. CDR3 sequence: CASSSSSGRRTDTQYF. CDR3 coding DNA: TGTGCCAGCAGCTCCTCTAGCGGGAGGCGCACAGATACGCAGTATTTT. This sequence joins TRBV5-4 and TRBJ2-3; 11 positions match TRBD2. V trimming: 3 bases; J trimming: 1 base; junction bases outside the gene matches: 4. CDR3 length: 16 amino acids. Germline V lookup: CDR1 SGHNT, CDR2 YYREEE (reference sequence).

The chain joins TRBV29-1 to TRBJ1-1; D perhaps matches TRBD1 (5 bases). Germline lookup yields CDR1 SQVTM and CDR2 ANQGSEA. V gave up 7 bases and J gave up 3 bases, with 12 bases separating them. This CDR3 region has 12 residues. The CDR3 loop reads CSGSRQYTEAFF. Here the CDR3 DNA reads TGCAGCGGCAGCCGACAGTACACTGAAGCTTTCTTT.

V is TRBV19 and J is TRBJ1-2; D perhaps matches TRBD1 (6 bases). V was cut by 4 bases and J by 5 bases, with 8 bases left in between. This CDR3 contains 12 residues. CDR1 LNHDA and CDR2 SQIVND come from the germline V gene (reference sequence). The CDR3 coding sequence is TGTGCCAGTAGTACACAGGGTTATGGCTACACCTTC. This encodes CASSTQGYGYTF.

J is TRBJ2-2 and V is TRBV9, with TRBD1 as a possible D gene (9 bases). Germline V gives CDR1 SGDLS, CDR2 YYNGEE. V was pared by 3 bases and J by 6 bases, with 18 bases between. The CDR3 spans 16 residues. The CDR3 bases are TGTGCCAGCAGCGGGAAGGGACAGGGACTAGCCGGGGAGCTGTTTTTT. Translation gives CASSGKGQGLAGELFF.

The chain carries TRBV5-1 and TRBJ1-1; D is perhaps TRBD1 (5 bases). The germline gives CDR1 SGHRS, CDR2 YFSETQ. V was clipped by 1 base and J by 7 bases, with 17 bases between them. The CDR3 runs 15 residues. CDR3 nucleotide sequence: TGCGCCAGCAGCTTGATCTCAGGGATCGGCGGTGAAGCTTTCTTT. Translating it yields CASSLISGIGGEAFF.

On this clone itself: The junction and the germline gene differ at one end; a read error may be behind it. This chain joins TRBV5-6 and TRBJ2-1, with 7 bases lining up with TRBD2. The CDR3 runs 15 residues. Germline V gene sequence: CDR1 SGHDT, CDR2 YYEEEE. The CDR3 region has the DNA TGTGTCAGCAGCTTGTTTGCGGGAGTCAACAATGAGCAGTTCTTC. It is translated as CVSSLFAGVNNEQFF.

The chain joins TRBV7-8 to TRBJ2-3; D is ambiguous. The germline gives CDR1 SGHVS, CDR2 FQNEAQ. Trimming cost V 5 bases and J 2 bases, with 8 bases left between them. The CDR3 is 13 residues long. CDR3: CASSPGNTDTQYF. CDR3 bases: TGTGCCAGCAGCCCCGGTAACACAGATACGCAGTATTTT.

This chain links TRBV5-1 with TRBJ2-2; D might be TRBD1 (7 bases). The CDR3 extends over 16 amino acids. Trimming removed 0 bases at V and 3 bases at J, with 12 bases between. CDR1 is SGHRS, CDR2 YFSETQ, per germline. The DNA of the CDR3 is TGCGCCAGCAGCTTGGCCCTCAGGGGGGACACCGGGGAGCTGTTTTTT. This codes for CASSLALRGDTGELFF.

V gene TRBV19 combines with J gene TRBJ2-2; weak D call: TRBD1 (6 bases). CDR3 length: 15 residues. Trimming pared 3 bases from V and 6 bases from J, leaving 14 bases between. Germline CDR1 reads LNHDA; CDR2 reads SQIVND (reference sequence). The CDR3 sequence: CASSISGVSPGELFF. CDR3 coding DNA: TGTGCCAGTAGTATCTCAGGGGTTTCCCCCGGGGAGCTGTTTTTT.

This clone was seen a handful of times. This chain links TRBV5-1 with TRBJ2-2, with TRBD1 matching 9 bases. V lost 4 bases, J lost 4 bases, and 2 bases stayed unmatched. The CDR3 runs to 14 residues. CDR1 SGHRS and CDR2 YFSETQ come from the germline V gene. The CDR3: CASSRDRATGELFF. CDR3 nucleotides: TGCGCCAGCAGCAGGGACAGGGCCACCGGGGAGCTGTTTTTT. The complete variable domain, with remaining parts taken from reference TRBV5-1 and TRBJ2-2, reads KAGVTQTPRYLIKTRGQQVTLSCSPISGHRSVSWYQQTPGQGLQFLFEYFSETQRNKGNFPGRFSGRQFSNSRSEMNVSTLELGDSALYLCASSRDRATGELFFGEGSRLTVL.

The chain combines TRBV6-1 with TRBJ2-7; TRBD1 matches 9 bases. The germline V gene encodes CDR1 MNHNS and CDR2 SASEGT. The CDR3 extends over 15 amino acids. Unmatched junction bases numbered 8, after V lost 5 bases and J lost 3 bases. As DNA, the CDR3 is TGTGCCAGCAGTTTACGCGACAGGGGGGGCTACGAGCAGTACTTC. The encoded protein is CASSLRDRGGYEQYF.

The genes are TRBV7-3 and TRBJ2-6; 11 bases match TRBD2. Losses at the gene ends were 4 bases for V and 2 bases for J; bases not matched to a gene: 10. CDR1 and CDR2 (germline): SGHTA, FQGTGA. The CDR3 totals 19 residues. The DNA for the CDR3 is TGTGCCAGCAGCTCCTCTGAACTAGCGGGAGTAACTGGGGCCAACGTCCTGACTTTC. Its protein is CASSSSELAGVTGANVLTF.

A single count supports this clone. The genes are TRBV5-1 and TRBJ2-2; the match to TRBD2 covers 10 bases. V lost 4 bases to trimming and J lost 3 bases; unmatched junction nucleotides: 15. The CDR3 contains 19 residues. CDR1 and CDR2 from the germline V gene are SGHRS and YFSETQ. The CDR3 coding sequence is TGCGCCAGCAGCCCCGCTAGCGGGAGTCCAGGAATTGACACCGGGGAGCTGTTTTTT. Translated, it gives CASSPASGSPGIDTGELFF.

V gene TRBV6-5 combines with J gene TRBJ1-2; TRBD1 might be the D (5 bases). V was shortened by 7 bases and J by 2 bases, with 14 bases between the two germline ends. Germline CDR1 reads MNHEY; CDR2 reads SVGAGI. The CDR3 sequence is 14 residues long. This CDR3 is CASTRGRGNYGYTF. The CDR3 DNA sequence: TGTGCCAGCACTAGGGGACGGGGGAACTATGGCTACACCTTC.

The genes are TRBV28 and TRBJ1-4; 9 bases fit TRBD1. Losses at the gene ends were 8 bases for V and 10 bases for J; bases not matched to a gene: 8. Germline V lookup: CDR1 MDHEN, CDR2 SYDVKM. The CDR3 length is 13 residues. DNA of the CDR3: TGTGCCAGCCTGGGGACAGGGTGGGGAAAACTGTTTTTT. It specifies CASLGTGWGKLFF.

The chain carries TRBV5-1 and TRBJ1-1; D not certain. Germline V gene data show CDR1 as SGHRS and CDR2 as YFSETQ. The CDR3 loop spans 16 amino acids. V shed 2 bases and J shed 3 bases, with 17 bases lying between them. The CDR3 DNA is TGCGCCAGCAGCTTCCGGGGTGGCACATGGGACACTGAAGCTTTCTTT. Its translation is CASSFRGGTWDTEAFF.

The chain uses TRBV11-1 and TRBJ1-2, with 7 bases matching TRBD1. CDR1 is SGHAT, CDR2 FQDESV, per germline (reference sequence). The CDR3 totals 14 residues. V shed 4 bases, J shed 5 bases, and the junction held 7 bases outside the gene matches. CDR3 in DNA: TGTGCCAGCAGCTCGGACAGGTCTTATTATGGCTACACCTTC. Translating gives CASSSDRSYYGYTF.